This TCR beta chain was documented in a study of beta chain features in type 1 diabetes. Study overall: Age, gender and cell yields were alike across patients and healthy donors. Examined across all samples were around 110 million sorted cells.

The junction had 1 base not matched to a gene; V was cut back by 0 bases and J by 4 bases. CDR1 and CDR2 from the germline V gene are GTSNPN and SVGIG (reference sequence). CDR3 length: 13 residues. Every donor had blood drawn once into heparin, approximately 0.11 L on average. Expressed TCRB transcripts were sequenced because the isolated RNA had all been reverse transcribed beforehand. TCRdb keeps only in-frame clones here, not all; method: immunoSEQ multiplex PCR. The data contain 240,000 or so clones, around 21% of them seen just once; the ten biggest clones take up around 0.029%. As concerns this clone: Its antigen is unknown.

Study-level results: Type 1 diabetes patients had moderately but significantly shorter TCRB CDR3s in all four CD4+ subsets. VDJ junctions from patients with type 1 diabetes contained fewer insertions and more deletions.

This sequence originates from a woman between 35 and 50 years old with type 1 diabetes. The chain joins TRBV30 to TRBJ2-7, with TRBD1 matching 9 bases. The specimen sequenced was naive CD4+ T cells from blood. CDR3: CAWSVQGAYEQYF. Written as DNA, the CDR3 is TGTGCCTGGAGTGTACAGGGGGCATACGAGCAGTACTTC.